Described below is a single T cell receptor beta chain sequence and its context. Its antigen remains unknown. The CDR3 is 14 amino acids. Trimming left V 8 bases short and J 1 base short, with 14 bases between. Germline loops: CDR1 MNHEY, CDR2 SVGAGI. Data came from immunoSEQ multiplex PCR; TCRdb stores just in-frame clones and leaves some out. Seen here are approximately 60,000 clones, about 83% observed once, and the top ten hold about 7%. The sample belongs to a study of T cell responses to AZD1222 COVID-19 vaccine. Broader study findings: Donors were chiefly white British, with a greater number of females, and clonal diversity was perhaps underestimated.

The rearrangement links TRBV6-5 to TRBJ1-2; D is perhaps TRBD1 (5 bases). This TCR came from an adult in good health. Sequenced material: peripheral blood, taken on day 0 of AZD1222 vaccination. The CDR3 DNA follows: TGTGCCAGCGGGACCCGGGGCGATAACTATGGCTACACCTTC. Residues: CASGTRGDNYGYTF.